This T cell receptor beta chain was found in a study of OX40 agonist ivuxolimab in advanced cancers. Study-wide findings and caveats: Normalized expansion of T-cell clones was also low for some nonresponders. More expanded clones were seen, on average, in CD8+ T cells than in CD4+. At 0.1 to 3.0 mg/kg and by week 6, clonal expansion occurred in CD4+ and CD8+ blood T cells.

Generated by immunoSEQ multiplex PCR, the TCRdb table keeps only in-frame clones and is missing some. Of over 80,000 clones listed, about 84% are singletons. As concerns this clone: Its antigen is undetermined.

V lost 6 bases, J lost 5 bases, and 10 bases lay in between. CDR1 and CDR2 (germline): SNHLY, FYNNEI. The CDR3 totals 13 residues. The V and J genes are TRBV2 and TRBJ1-4; D call uncertain. The sequence derives from an adult with an advanced solid tumor such as melanoma, head and neck, liver or kidney cancer. This specimen consisted of CD4+ or CD8+ T cells sorted from blood, obtained in a trial of the OX40 agonist ivuxolimab. Written as DNA, the CDR3 is TGTGCCAGCAGCGGACGGAGAAATGAAAAACTGTTTTTT. Its protein product is CASSGRRNEKLFF.